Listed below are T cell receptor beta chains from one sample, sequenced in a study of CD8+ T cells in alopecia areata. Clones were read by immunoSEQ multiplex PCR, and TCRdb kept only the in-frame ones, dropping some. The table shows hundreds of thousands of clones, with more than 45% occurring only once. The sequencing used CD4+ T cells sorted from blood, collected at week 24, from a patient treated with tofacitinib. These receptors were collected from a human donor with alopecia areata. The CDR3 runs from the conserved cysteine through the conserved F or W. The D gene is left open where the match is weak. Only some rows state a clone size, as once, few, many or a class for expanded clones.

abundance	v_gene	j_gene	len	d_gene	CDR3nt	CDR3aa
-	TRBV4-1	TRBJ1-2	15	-	TGCGCCAGCAGCCAACCTACCAGGGGCCACTATGGCTACACCTTC	CASSQPTRGHYGYTF
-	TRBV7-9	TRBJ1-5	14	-	TGTGCCAGCAGCTTAGAAGGGGGCAATCAGCCCCAGCATTTT	CASSLEGGNQPQHF
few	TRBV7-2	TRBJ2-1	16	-	TGTGCCAGCAGCTTCCGCATGGGGGACGGTATCAATGAGCAGTTCTTC	CASSFRMGDGINEQFF
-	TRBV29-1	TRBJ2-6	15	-	TGCAGCGTTGGCAGGCGATACTCTGGGGCCAACGTCCTGACTTTC	CSVGRRYSGANVLTF
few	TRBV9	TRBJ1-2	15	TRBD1	TGTGCCAGCAGCGCACCGGGACAGGGGAACTATGGCTACACCTTC	CASSAPGQGNYGYTF
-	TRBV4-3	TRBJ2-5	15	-	TGCGCCAGCAGCAAAGCTCCGCATCCCCAAGAGACCCAGTACTTC	CASSKAPHPQETQYF
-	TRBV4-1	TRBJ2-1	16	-	TGCGCCAGCAGCCAAGGGTATCCAGGCTCCTACAATGAGCAGTTCTTC	CASSQGYPGSYNEQFF
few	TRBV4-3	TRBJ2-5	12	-	TGCGCCAGCAGCCAAGATTTAGGGACCCAGTACTTC	CASSQDLGTQYF
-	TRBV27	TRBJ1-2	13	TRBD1	TGTGCCACCCAAGGACAGGGCGACTATGGCTACACCTTC	CATQGQGDYGYTF
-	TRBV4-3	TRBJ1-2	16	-	TGCGCCAGCAGCCGTGGGGGGGAGTCCGGACACTATGGCTACACCTTC	CASSRGGESGHYGYTF